The 22 T cell receptor beta chains below come from one sample, sequenced in a study of blood T cell repertoires in COVID-19. The method was immunoSEQ multiplex PCR; TCRdb's version includes in-frame clones alone and lacks a portion of them. The sample shows some 250,000 clones, roughly 87% of them seen only once. Sequenced sample: peripheral blood. The source of these receptors is a man between 60 and 75 years old who had recovered from COVID-19.

The chain recombines TRBV2 with TRBJ1-1; the D is unclear. In germline, CDR1 is SNHLY, CDR2 FYNNEI. V was clipped by 2 bases and J by 1 base, with 5 bases between them. This CDR3 is built from 13 residues. In DNA form, the CDR3 reads TGTGCCAGCAGTGAAACCGGGAACACTGAAGCTTTCTTT. It specifies CASSETGNTEAFF.

The DNA of the CDR3 is TGTGCCAGCTCAACCCAGGGTGCAACTAATGAAAAACTGTTTTTT. It translates to CASSTQGATNEKLFF. The chain employs TRBV18 and TRBJ1-4; maybe TRBD1 (5 bases). Germline CDR1 is KGHSH and CDR2 is LQKENI. Trimming took 5 bases from V and 0 from J, leaving 10 bases between them. The CDR3 covers 15 residues.

The gene calls are TRBV6-5 and TRBJ1-2; D gene uncertain. V lost 5 bases and J 1 base, leaving 5 bases between the germline ends. The CDR3 spans 12 residues. Germline V gene data show CDR1 as MNHEY and CDR2 as SVGAGI. CDR3 protein: CASSINNYGYTF. CDR3 coding DNA: TGTGCCAGCAGTATAAATAACTATGGCTACACCTTC.

The chain joins TRBV9 to TRBJ2-3; 7 bases map to TRBD2. The CDR3 is 14 amino acids. Germline V gives CDR1 SGDLS, CDR2 YYNGEE. Losses at the gene ends were 4 bases for V and 7 bases for J; bases not matched to a gene: 9. CDR3 protein: CASSLRGERNTQYF. The CDR3 DNA follows: TGTGCCAGCAGCCTCCGGGGGGAGCGGAATACGCAGTATTTT.

This sequence joins TRBV27 and TRBJ2-5; TRBD1 aligns across 9 bases. This CDR3 comprises 15 residues. CDR1 is MNHEY, CDR2 SMNVEV, per germline (reference sequence). Trimming cost V 4 bases and J 0 bases; bases outside gene matches: 3. CDR3 protein: CASSSGTGHQETQYF. CDR3 in DNA: TGTGCCAGCAGTTCCGGGACAGGGCACCAAGAGACCCAGTACTTC.

This rearrangement joins TRBV7-9 to TRBJ1-1; D is ambiguous. This CDR3 region has 18 residues. V lost 4 bases, J lost 4 bases, and 25 bases lay in between. Per germline, CDR1 SEHNR and CDR2 FQNEAQ (reference sequence). CDR3: CASSWRGGSHPGGTEAFF. Written as DNA, the CDR3 is TGTGCCAGCAGCTGGCGTGGAGGCAGCCATCCTGGTGGCACTGAAGCTTTCTTT.

This chain joins TRBV19 and TRBJ1-2; D is perhaps TRBD1 (6 bases). In germline, CDR1 is LNHDA, CDR2 SQIVND (reference sequence). V was trimmed by 7 bases and J by 3 bases, leaving 18 bases between them. This CDR3 contains 15 residues. CDR3 sequence (DNA): TGTGCCAGTACCCAGATCGGAGCAGGGGACTATGGCTACACCTTC. This gives the protein CASTQIGAGDYGYTF.

The chain couples TRBV6-5 to TRBJ1-1; the D gene is possibly TRBD1 (6 bases). The length of the CDR3 is 14 residues. The germline CDR1 and CDR2 sequences are MNHEY and SVGAGI. Trimming pared 6 bases from V and 1 base from J, leaving 12 bases between. Here the CDR3 reads CASSGGRKNTEAFF. CDR3 nucleotides: TGTGCCAGCAGCGGGGGGCGGAAGAACACTGAAGCTTTCTTT.

The CDR3 DNA sequence: TGTGCCAGTCACGATCGCCGGGACACAGATACGCAGTATTTT. Its protein product is CASHDRRDTDTQYF. The V and J genes are TRBV19 and TRBJ2-3; possible D gene TRBD2, 5 bases. V was cut by 8 bases and J by 2 bases, with 14 bases left in between. This CDR3 spans 14 amino acids. Per germline, CDR1 LNHDA and CDR2 SQIVND (reference sequence).

The chain uses TRBV3-1 (or the pseudogene TRBV3-2) and TRBJ1-2; D is unresolved. The V gene's germline CDR1 is LGHDT and CDR2 YNNKEL (reference sequence). The CDR3 totals 13 residues. V dropped 0 bases and J dropped 5 bases, with 7 bases sitting between them. The CDR3 here is CASSQDGSYGYTF. The DNA of the CDR3 is TGTGCCAGCAGCCAAGATGGGAGTTATGGCTACACCTTC.

This clone was observed once. The rearrangement uses TRBV24-1 and TRBJ2-3, with D maybe TRBD2 (6 bases). Germline V CDR1 and CDR2: KGHDR, SFDVKD. With 4 bases removed from V and 0 bases from J, the gap between germline ends came to 13 bases. This CDR3 is 16 amino acids long. The CDR3: CATSEPSGGSTDTQYF. The CDR3 DNA is TGTGCCACCAGTGAGCCCTCCGGGGGTAGCACAGATACGCAGTATTTT.

This clone was counted between two and nine times. V gene TRBV5-1 combines with J gene TRBJ1-6; 8 nucleotides match TRBD1. The J segment lost 7 bases and the V segment lost 3 bases, leaving 6 bases of the junction unmatched. The CDR3 totals 15 residues. CDR1 and CDR2 from the germline V gene are SGHRS and YFSETQ. Written as DNA, the CDR3 is TGCGCCAGCAGCTCGGGACAGGCCCACAATTCACCCCTCCACTTT. As protein: CASSSGQAHNSPLHF.

The rearrangement links TRBV4-2 to TRBJ1-2; tentatively, D is TRBD1 (5 bases). The CDR3 sequence is 15 residues long. The germline V gene encodes CDR1 LGHNA and CDR2 YNFKEQ. V was cut by 1 base and J by 0 bases, with 9 bases left in between. CDR3: CASSQGGGANYGYTF. The CDR3 DNA is TGTGCCAGCAGCCAAGGCGGAGGGGCTAACTATGGCTACACCTTC.

This sequence joins TRBV6-1 and TRBJ1-2; D unclear. The CDR3 contains 12 residues. CDR1 MNHNS and CDR2 SASEGT come from the germline V gene. Trimming pared 1 base from V and 8 bases from J, leaving 8 bases between. CDR3 coding DNA: TGTGCCAGCAGTGAAGGGGAGAAGGGCTACACCTTC. This codes for CASSEGEKGYTF.

This CDR3 is CAAAAGGEETQYF. CDR3 nucleotide sequence: TGTGCCGCAGCAGCGGGGGGAGAAGAGACCCAGTACTTC. The chain recombines TRBV24-1 with TRBJ2-5; TRBD2 aligns across 9 bases. J was trimmed by 3 bases and V by 12 bases; bases with no gene match: 7. The germline V gene has CDR1 KGHDR and CDR2 SFDVKD. This CDR3 contains 13 residues.

This chain uses TRBV18 with TRBJ2-7, with 7 bases that match TRBD2. This CDR3 contains 15 residues. Germline V CDR1 and CDR2: KGHSH, LQKENI. The V segment lost 5 bases and the J segment 7 bases; nucleotides outside the gene matches: 14. The CDR3 nucleotides read TGTGCCAGCTCAACCGCTTGGGACTCCGGGAGGGAGCAGTACTTC. Protein sequence: CASSTAWDSGREQYF. Supplemented by reference TRBV18 and TRBJ2-7, the full variable domain reads NAGVMQNPRHLVRRRGQEARLRCSPMKGHSHVYWYRQLPEEGLKFMVYLQKENIIDESGMPKERFSAEFPKEGPSILRIQQVVRGDSAAYFCASSTAWDSGREQYFGPGTRLTVT.

The chain has TRBV12-5 and TRBJ2-2; maybe TRBD1 (6 bases). V was trimmed by 8 bases and J by 4 bases, leaving 14 bases between them. The germline gives CDR1 LGHNT, CDR2 FRNRAP. The CDR3 has 14 residues. The CDR3 sequence is CASSAGTTTGELFF. The CDR3 DNA is TGTGCTAGTTCCGCAGGGACAACCACCGGGGAGCTGTTTTTT.

The gene calls are TRBV12-5 and TRBJ2-5, with D perhaps TRBD2 (6 bases). V was pared by 1 base and J by 5 bases, with 11 bases between. This CDR3 has 14 amino acids. Germline CDR1 is LGHNT and CDR2 is FRNRAP. CDR3 nucleotides: TGTGCTAGTGGTTTGGGGAGGGGCGCCGAGACCCAGTACTTC. It specifies CASGLGRGAETQYF.

About this clone itself: The identical CDR3 is also encoded by other nucleotide sequences in the sample. The CDR3 here is CASSLGLDRGVYEQYV. In DNA, the CDR3 is TGCGCCAGCAGCTTGGGTCTGGACAGGGGTGTCTACGAACAGTACGTC. This chain uses TRBV5-1 with TRBJ2-7, with TRBD1 matching over 9 bases. The CDR3 sequence is 16 residues long. CDR1 and CDR2 (germline): SGHRS, YFSETQ.

This chain joins TRBV6-2 or TRBV6-3 and TRBJ2-1; possible D gene TRBD2, 5 bases. The V end was cut by 6 bases, the J end by 5 bases, with 17 bases between. The CDR3 contains 15 residues. CDR1 MNHEY and CDR2 SVGEGT come from the germline V gene. CDR3 region: CASSLLVYGDNEQFF. As DNA, the CDR3 is TGTGCCAGCAGCCTACTAGTCTACGGGGACAATGAGCAGTTCTTC.

V usage is TRBV4-2 and J usage is TRBJ2-3; 7 nucleotides match TRBD2. Germline CDR1 reads LGHNA; CDR2 reads YNFKEQ. J gave up 2 bases and V 0 bases, and 14 bases lay outside the gene matches. The CDR3 is made up of 19 amino acids. CDR3 nucleotide sequence: TGTGCCAGCAGCCAAGATAGAAGAGGGGAGGGTTTTCCCACAGATACGCAGTATTTT. Translation: CASSQDRRGEGFPTDTQYF.

This clone came up a few times. The chain combines TRBV7-6 with TRBJ2-5; possibly TRBD1 for D (5 bases). The CDR3 is 15 residues long. Germline-derived CDR1 and CDR2 are SGHVS and FNYEAQ. With 4 bases removed from V and 0 bases from J, the gap between germline ends came to 12 bases. The CDR3 bases are TGTGCCAGCAGCTCAAGGGGTTTTAACCAAGAGACCCAGTACTTC. It specifies CASSSRGFNQETQYF.